Presented here are 12 T cell receptor beta chains from one specimen sequenced in a study of T cells in Graves' hyperthyroidism and ophthalmopathy. Amplification targeted TCR beta CDR3 regions from RNA transcripts. The HTBI primer set was used in a first-round RT-PCR of the TCR CDR3. TCRdb passed the multiplex PCR reads through MiXCR, listing each CDR3 protein once. The data show 410,000 or so distinct CDR3 sequences, roughly 14% seen once. Sequenced input: blood. Receptors originate from a man aged 18 to 30 with Graves' ophthalmopathy.

This clonotype was counted many times. This chain connects TRBV15 to TRBJ2-5, with TRBD2 identical over 7 bases. CDR3 size: 15 residues. The V segment lost 1 base and the J segment 2 bases; nucleotides outside the gene matches: 4. Germline assignment: CDR1 LNHNV and CDR2 YYDKDF (reference sequence). The CDR3 here is CATSRVGLLQETQYF. CDR3 in DNA: TGTGCCACCAGCAGAGTGGGACTACTGCAAGAGACCCAGTACTTC.

Ten or more counts support this clonotype. As DNA, the CDR3 is TGTGCCAGCAGTCCCGTGGGTGAAGCTTTCTTT. As protein: CASSPVGEAFF. The V gene is TRBV12-3 or TRBV12-4, the J gene TRBJ1-1; D gene ambiguous. CDR3 length: 11 residues. The ends were cut back, 5 bases at V and 7 bases at J, with 8 bases in the middle.

DNA of the CDR3: TGTGCCACCAGTGATTCCCTGGACCACTCCTACGAGCAGTACTTC. It translates to CATSDSLDHSYEQYF. The chain has TRBV24-1 and TRBJ2-7; D not resolved. This CDR3 has 15 residues. Trimming took off 2 bases at V and 0 bases at J, with 10 bases between the two ends. In germline, CDR1 is KGHDR, CDR2 SFDVKD.

This clonotype was observed many times. The chain recombines TRBV6-1 with TRBJ2-3, with 11 bases that match TRBD1. CDR1 and CDR2 (germline): MNHNS, SASEGT. The trim removed 2 bases at V and 6 bases at J, leaving 4 bases unmatched. The CDR3 length is 15 residues. The CDR3 bases are TGTGCCAGCAGTGAATGGGACAGGGGGACCGATACGCAGTATTTT. Its protein is CASSEWDRGTDTQYF.

Ten or more counts support this clonotype. V and J are TRBV12-3 or TRBV12-4 and TRBJ2-7; possible D gene TRBD1, 5 bases. CDR3 size: 12 residues. V dropped 6 bases and J dropped 0 bases, with 6 bases sitting between them. The CDR3 region has the DNA TGTGCCAGCAGACAGGACTCCTACGAGCAGTACTTC. This codes for CASRQDSYEQYF.

The chain recombines TRBV9 with TRBJ2-2; D unclear. V lost 3 bases and J lost 2, with 8 bases in between. CDR3 size: 14 residues. CDR1 SGDLS and CDR2 YYNGEE come from the germline V gene. This CDR3 reads CASSGYYNTGELFF. CDR3 sequence (DNA): TGTGCCAGCAGCGGATATTATAACACCGGGGAGCTGTTTTTT. Variable domain in full (rest from reference TRBV9 and TRBJ2-2): DSGVTQTPKHLITATGQRVTLRCSPRSGDLSVYWYQQSLDQGLQFLIQYYNGEERAKGNILERFSAQQFPDLHSELNLSSLELGDSALYFCASSGYYNTGELFFGEGSRLTVL.

J is TRBJ2-2 and V is TRBV19; TRBD2 agrees at 7 bases. CDR1 LNHDA and CDR2 SQIVND come from the germline V gene (reference sequence). This CDR3 spans 15 amino acids. Losses at the gene ends were 3 bases for V and 4 bases for J; bases not matched to a gene: 5. The CDR3 nucleotides read TGTGCCAGTAGTATCGGCGGGAGTGGCACCGGGGAGCTGTTTTTT. It is translated as CASSIGGSGTGELFF.

This chain uses TRBV5-1 with TRBJ2-5; maybe TRBD2 (5 bases). The CDR3 has 16 residues. Between the trimmed V and J ends, which lost 0 bases and 10 bases, there was a span of 22 bases. Germline V CDR1 and CDR2: SGHRS, YFSETQ. The CDR3 DNA sequence: TGCGCCAGCAGCTTGGAGGACTCCCGTCGTTGGGATGTCCAGTACTTC. Translation: CASSLEDSRRWDVQYF.

In this sample, this clonotype turned up a few times. The gene calls are TRBV20-1 and TRBJ1-2; no reliable D call. Germline CDR1 DFQATT, CDR2 SNEGSKA (reference sequence). This CDR3 has 15 residues. The ends were cut back, 0 bases at V and 5 bases at J, with 16 bases in the middle. The CDR3 DNA follows: TGCAGTGCTAGAGAGGGGAGAGGGATTGGGTATGGCTACACCTTC. Amino acid sequence: CSAREGRGIGYGYTF.

In its sample, this clonotype was seen many times. The chain employs TRBV7-8 and TRBJ2-5; TRBD2 agrees at 9 bases. Germline CDR1 is SGHVS and CDR2 is FQNEAQ. The CDR3 consists of 18 residues. Trimming took 4 bases from V and 2 from J; bases not matched to a gene: 14. DNA for the CDR3: TGTGCCAGCAGCTCCCCGGTTGGCGGGGGGGCCCTACAAGAGACCCAGTACTTC. Translating gives CASSSPVGGGALQETQYF.

This clonotype was observed many times. The V and J genes are TRBV6-1 and TRBJ2-7, with 9 bases identical to TRBD1. This CDR3 is 14 amino acids long. Germline values: CDR1 MNHNS, CDR2 SASEGT. V trimming: 5 bases; J trimming: 6 bases; junction bases outside the gene matches: 8. CDR3 coding DNA: TGTGCCAGCAGTTCCCGGGACAGGGTCGTCGAGCAGTACTTC. This translates into CASSSRDRVVEQYF.

This clonotype was counted many times. The CDR3 DNA follows: TGTGCCAGCAGCTTATCGGGAGGGCCCTACAATGAGCAGTTCTTC. Protein sequence: CASSLSGGPYNEQFF. V is TRBV11-3 and J is TRBJ2-1; 8 bases agree with TRBD2. The ends lost 2 bases at V and 2 bases at J; junction bases unmatched: 2. CDR1 SGHNT and CDR2 YENEEA come from the germline V gene. The CDR3 runs to 15 residues.